The TCR beta chain under discussion was sequenced for a study of shared clonotypes between healthy human individuals (dated by TCRdb to between 2020 and 2021). As for the study more broadly: The cohort included a few men and a couple of women between 18 and 49 years of age. For each donor, CD4 naive and CD4 memory were each given three plates, CD8 naive was given two plates, and CD8 memory was given one plate. The study deeply sequenced blood TCR repertoires of five healthy adults to estimate repertoire size and the extent of clonotype sharing between individuals. To increase sequencing depth and limit assay-specific biases, different laboratories used diverse techniques to prepare libraries and sequence TCR repertoires. Leukapheresis yielded between about 0.9 and 9 billion PBMCs per donor.

With regard to this clone: The target of this receptor is not known. Per-nucleotide qualities are absent, and no much larger clonotype sits a single base away.

Cut back by 4 bases and 4 bases, the V and J ends lie 17 bases apart. From the cysteine up to the phenylalanine, the CDR3 has a length of 16 residues. Only the CDR3 DNA stays, 48 bases, in frame from base 1. The germline V gene encodes CDR1 SEHNR and CDR2 FQNEAQ (reference sequence). Findings and caveats that apply to the study as a whole: Even with the large sequencing depth, rarefaction of the sorted-subset datasets indicated that sequencing was incomplete. Larger estimated clonotype richness was generally found for naive subsets than for memory subsets. Compared with non-shared clonotypes, the clonotypes found in all four sorted-subset donors had higher generation probabilities. When a handful of donors were compared, the shared fraction of clonotypes was around 5% for naive CD4, about 4% for naive CD8, 2.3% for memory CD4, and roughly 0.4% for memory CD8. Pairwise subsampling indicated that sequencing depth was expected to affect the degree of clonotype sharing among donors. The genetic and exposure-history diversity represented was limited by the small number of donors. Only blood was sampled, and tissue TCR repertoires likely differ from those in blood.

Donors were healthy HIV-negative adults with no recently reported acute infections or vaccinations. Every donor was a Caucasian adult residing in Nashville, Tennessee, USA. CD4+ T cells were enriched by magnetic negative selection; naive cells were then positively selected on CD45RA, and the negative fraction formed the memory subset. After blood collection by leukapheresis, PBMCs were isolated using Ficoll-Histopaque density gradient centrifugation and then cryopreserved in the vapor phase of liquid nitrogen. Analytical flow cytometry was used to check the purity and quantity of every magnetically sorted T cell population. Each sorted fraction had its genomic DNA isolated and then quantified by UV absorbance on a Nanodrop 2000c. Using the deep immunoSEQ assay, multiplex PCR amplified TCR CDR3 regions from genomic DNA. Genomic DNA extracted from each cell subset was distributed evenly over all wells of several immunoSEQ 96-well plates, and each plate served as one replicate. For sorted subsets, each replicate PCR was loaded with about 200 ng genomic DNA, equivalent to some 31,000 T cell genomes. Purified libraries were measured with a Qubit 3.0 fluorometer, size-checked on a Bioanalyzer 2100, and measured again with the KAPA Library Quantification kit. Each immunoSEQ 96-well plate was sequenced on its own single-read 150-cycle Illumina NextSeq 550 flow cell. The original methods were these. Because the immunoSEQ output included only junctional sequences and no quality scores, the filtering could not be the same as the filtering used for full-length reads. To assign V/J genes and CDR3, sequences were annotated using PyIR, a Python wrapper for IgBLAST v1.9, with IMGT germline references. Reads were removed for weak V/J assignments (E-value above 1e-6), missing CDR3, stop codons, out-of-frame junctions, or ambiguous translated residues. V3J clonotypes were defined as sequences sharing an identical inferred V gene, J gene, and CDR3 amino acid sequence. The percentage overlap between two repertoires was calculated by dividing the number of shared unique clonotypes by the size of the smaller repertoire. Repertoire richness was assessed with RTK rarefaction, the Chao1 estimator, and Recon v2.1 estimates of unobserved clonotypes. For all TCRbeta clonotypes obtained by the gDNA method from a handful of donors, generation probabilities were computed with OLGA. The clones in this table, taken by TCRdb from immuneACCESS, are in-frame only. Not every clone is retained; where verified, under half of the shortfall comes from an unresolved V gene, and the cause of the rest is unknown. V and J calls and clone size are as listed in that table; D and trimming were resolved from the DNA. Across this sample there are approximately 1,500,000 clones, with roughly 96% seen only once. Jointly, the top ten make up more than 0.9% of the sample.

The TCR sequence derives from a young man in good health. The material sequenced was naive CD4+ T cells sorted from blood. The cell subset or site label for this specimen denotes: CD45RA+ positively selected. The receptor chain draws on TRBV7-9 and TRBJ2-1, with a tentative D gene TRBD2 over 5 matching bases. This receptor has the CDR3 CASSSLLAPGYNEQFF. The DNA sequence follows: TGTGCCAGCAGCTCCCTATTGGCTCCGGGATACAATGAGCAGTTCTTC.